This T cell receptor beta chain was identified during a study of blood T cell repertoires in COVID-19. About the study: Whether acute or convalescent, the COVID-19 samples came from the United States, Italy and Spain.

Clones were read by immunoSEQ multiplex PCR, and TCRdb kept only the in-frame ones, dropping some. The sample holds fewer than 400,000 clones, 90% seen once. Participants, about 18 to 100 years old, spanned under 25 US areas. Within 2 weeks of study entry, exposed participants had contacted a PCR-confirmed or clinician-diagnosed COVID-19 case. The CDR3 spans 15 residues. The ends were cut back, 1 base at V and 5 bases at J, with 14 bases in the middle. The germline V gene encodes CDR1 SGHTA and CDR2 FQGTGA. This chain links TRBV7-3 with TRBJ2-5; TRBD1 is a possible D gene (5 bases). The sequencing sample was made of PBMCs or T cells enriched from blood (not recorded which). This sequence originates from a woman in her twenties or thirties who had been exposed to COVID-19. The DNA for the CDR3 is TGTGCCAGCAGCTTAATCCCAGGGTCAGGGGAGACCCAGTACTTC. This translates into CASSLIPGSGETQYF. The full variable domain, completed using reference TRBV7-3 and TRBJ2-5, is GAGVSQTPSNKVTEKGKYVELRCDPISGHTALYWYRQSLGQGPEFLIYFQGTGAADDSGLPNDRFFAVRPEGSVSTLKIQRTERGDSAVYLCASSLIPGSGETQYFGPGTRLLVL.